The clone carrying this T cell receptor beta chain was found once. A multiplex PCR was run with 60 Vbeta primers and 13 Jbeta primers. Measured with immunoSEQ multiplex PCR; TCRdb has only the in-frame clones, and not every one. The table lists fewer than 250,000 clones, 60% to 80% of them singletons, with less than 4% in the top ten. The data originate from a study of cytomegalovirus exposure and HLA in healthy donors. The CDR3 is made up of 11 amino acids. The V gene lost 6 bases and the J gene lost 7 bases, with 6 bases spanning the gap. Germline CDR1 and CDR2: MNHNS and SASEGT. The gene calls are TRBV6-1 and TRBJ1-4; no clear D. The sample comprised PBMCs. This TCR was recovered from a woman aged 25 to 39 in good health and CMV-seropositive. DNA for the CDR3: TGTGCCAGCAGCAACAGTGAAAAACTGTTTTTT. It is translated as CASSNSEKLFF.